This TCR beta chain was sequenced during a study of OX40 agonist ivuxolimab in advanced cancers. Looking at the study overall: Ivuxolimab, an antibody that agonizes OX40 (CD134), was administered to the patients. A male proportion of over 70% was recorded, with mean age 60 years and range about 23 to 90.

TCRdb's copy holds only in-frame clones and misses some; the assay was immunoSEQ multiplex PCR. Here the sample spans under 80,000 clones, 85% being singletons. The CDR3 is 15 amino acids. The V and J ends lost 6 bases and 6 bases, in that order; junction bases with no gene match: 9. CDR1 is SGHTA, CDR2 FQGNSA, per germline. The TCR was taken from an adult with an advanced solid tumor such as melanoma, head and neck, liver or kidney cancer. The gene calls are TRBV7-2 and TRBJ2-7; 12 positions match TRBD2. Here the sequenced sample was CD4+ or CD8+ T cells sorted from blood, taken in a trial of the OX40 agonist ivuxolimab. The CDR3 nucleotides are TGTGCCAGCAGTTTGACTAGCGGGAGAACTCGCGAGCAGTACTTC. It is translated as CASSLTSGRTREQYF. Full variable domain (outside the CDR3, taken from reference TRBV7-2 and TRBJ2-7): GAGVSQSPSNKVTEKGKDVELRCDPISGHTALYWYRQSLGQGLEFLIYFQGNSAPDKSGLPSDRFSAERTGGSVSTLTIQRTQQEDSAVYLCASSLTSGRTREQYFGPGTRLTVT.